The 13 T cell receptor beta chains reported below all come from one sample, sequenced in a study of blood T cells in healthy people across ages. For the second PCR, which ran for roughly 6 to 12 cycles, a sample-barcoded 5' primer and a J-beta primer mix were used. TCRdb itself ran the 5' RACE reads through MiXCR, one entry per CDR3 protein. The table shows roughly 410,000 distinct CDR3 sequences, with roughly half occurring only once. The specimen was blood. The source is a man aged 55 to 69 in good health.

This clonotype was found a few times. This chain links TRBV20-1 with TRBJ2-3; 9 nucleotides agree with TRBD1. This CDR3 contains 14 residues. Germline CDR1 and CDR2: DFQATT and SNEGSKA (reference sequence). The J segment lost 5 bases and the V segment lost 1 base, leaving 4 bases of the junction unmatched. CDR3 sequence reads: CSARGTGAGDTQYF. CDR3 nucleotides: TGCAGTGCTAGAGGGACAGGGGCGGGAGATACGCAGTATTTT.

V is TRBV3-1 and J is TRBJ2-5; the match to TRBD2 covers 7 bases. After removal of 3 bases from V and 4 bases from J, the junction contained 11 bases not matched to a gene. CDR1 is LGHDT and CDR2 is YNNKEL in the germline V gene (reference sequence). The length of the CDR3 is 16 residues. The CDR3 is CASSQAPGPGGETQYF. The CDR3 bases are TGTGCCAGCAGCCAGGCTCCGGGGCCGGGGGGAGAGACCCAGTACTTC.

The chain has TRBV20-1 and TRBJ2-5, with 8 bases fitting TRBD2. Losses at the gene ends were 0 bases for V and 11 bases for J; bases not matched to a gene: 8. CDR1 and CDR2 from the germline V gene are DFQATT and SNEGSKA (reference sequence). The length of the CDR3 is 13 residues. This chain's CDR3 is CSARDGGALEQYF. The CDR3 bases are TGCAGTGCTAGAGACGGGGGGGCCCTAGAGCAGTACTTC.

This rearrangement joins TRBV19 to TRBJ1-5; 7 bases align to TRBD1. Germline-derived CDR1 and CDR2 are LNHDA and SQIVND (reference sequence). J lost 3 bases, V lost 5 bases, and 10 bases had no gene match. This CDR3 has 16 amino acids. The CDR3 here is CASSPPGQLFNQPQHF. The CDR3 DNA follows: TGTGCCAGTAGTCCCCCGGGACAGCTGTTCAATCAGCCCCAGCATTTT.

This clonotype has only a few counts. This chain links TRBV5-5 with TRBJ2-3, with D uncertain. The CDR3 totals 14 residues. V gave up 1 base and J gave up 1 base, with 7 bases separating them. Germline assignment: CDR1 SGHKS and CDR2 YYEKEE (reference sequence). Written as DNA, the CDR3 is TGTGCCAGCAGCTTGCTTCCTGGCACAGATACGCAGTATTTT. This translates into CASSLLPGTDTQYF.

V gene TRBV20-1 combines with J gene TRBJ1-2; the D gene is possibly TRBD1 (6 bases). Trimming cost V 3 bases and J 7 bases, with 18 bases left between them. Germline V CDR1 and CDR2: DFQATT, SNEGSKA (reference sequence). CDR3 length: 14 amino acids. The CDR3 reads CSARGVTGMGGYTF. CDR3 coding DNA: TGCAGTGCTAGGGGAGTTACAGGGATGGGTGGCTACACCTTC.

The chain links TRBV5-1 to TRBJ2-1, with 8 bases matching TRBD2. Germline V gives CDR1 SGHRS, CDR2 YFSETQ. The CDR3 contains 17 residues. The trim removed 1 base at V and 2 bases at J, leaving 8 bases unmatched. CDR3 sequence reads: CASSLRGTSGPYNEQFF. The CDR3 nucleotides are TGCGCCAGCAGCTTGAGGGGTACTAGCGGACCCTACAATGAGCAGTTCTTC.

This chain joins TRBV7-2 and TRBJ2-7; D might be TRBD2 (7 bases). From germline, CDR1 is SGHTA and CDR2 FQGNSA. The CDR3 length is 13 residues. V shed 5 bases and J shed 6 bases, with 14 bases lying between them. The CDR3 loop reads CASSGGAKGEQYF. Here the CDR3 DNA reads TGTGCCAGCAGCGGGGGGGCGAAGGGCGAGCAGTACTTC.

The table lists this clonotype with a few counts. The V gene is TRBV29-1, the J gene TRBJ2-1; 11 bases line up with TRBD1. CDR3 size: 13 residues. CDR1 and CDR2 (germline): SQVTM, ANQGSEA. The junction had 5 bases not matched to a gene; V was cut back by 6 bases and J by 7 bases. The CDR3 region is CSVEDRGHNEQFF. The DNA for the CDR3 is TGCAGCGTGGAGGACAGGGGGCATAATGAGCAGTTCTTC.

V gene TRBV4-3 combines with J gene TRBJ2-1; no firm D call. Germline assignment: CDR1 LGHNA and CDR2 YSLEER. The CDR3 is made up of 14 amino acids. Trimming stripped 0 bases from V and 8 bases from J, with 11 bases between. In DNA form, the CDR3 reads TGCGCCAGCAGCCAAGATAGAGTCGGCCATGAGCAGTTCTTC. This encodes CASSQDRVGHEQFF.

This clonotype was observed many times. The chain has TRBV28 and TRBJ2-7; D may be TRBD1 or TRBD2 (5 bases each). The CDR3 consists of 14 residues. V shed 7 bases and J shed 2 bases, with 15 bases lying between them. Germline assignment: CDR1 MDHEN and CDR2 SYDVKM. CDR3 residues: CASTTGTFTYEQYF. The CDR3 coding sequence is TGTGCCAGCACGACCGGGACCTTCACCTACGAGCAGTACTTC.

The chain links TRBV11-2 to TRBJ2-3; 7 nucleotides align to TRBD2. This CDR3 region has 16 residues. V shed 1 base, J shed 1 base, and the junction held 5 bases outside the gene matches. CDR1 is SGHAT, CDR2 FQNNGV, per germline. The CDR3 spells CASSLGGAGGTDTQYF. The CDR3 DNA reads as TGTGCCAGCAGCTTAGGTGGGGCGGGGGGCACAGATACGCAGTATTTT.

This chain connects TRBV3-1 to TRBJ2-7; D remains unclear. The CDR3 spans 11 residues. The V end was cut by 5 bases, the J end by 7 bases, with 9 bases between. Germline CDR1 and CDR2: LGHDT and YNNKEL (reference sequence). CDR3 sequence: CASSSNREQYF. For the CDR3, the DNA is TGTGCCAGCAGCTCTAATAGGGAGCAGTACTTC.